This T cell receptor beta chain was captured in a study of shared clonotypes between healthy human individuals. Study-wide results and caveats: Rarefaction demonstrated incomplete sorted-subset sequencing despite large depth. The generation probabilities recorded for non-shared clonotypes fell below those of clonotypes shared by all four donors.

The CDR3 has 13 residues. In germline, CDR1 is MRHNA, CDR2 SNTAGT. V was clipped by 8 bases and J by 4 bases; unmatched bases: 5. Of note for this clone: Its antigen remains unidentified.

Sequencing was performed with immunoSEQ multiplex PCR; in TCRdb, only in-frame clones are kept and a portion is missing. The sample has roughly 2.5 million clones; roughly nine tenths are singletons. The study enrolled healthy HIV-negative adults without recent acute infections or vaccinations as donors. Memory CD4+ cells were the fraction left after CD45RA+ naive selection. The TCR was taken from a man younger than 35 in good health. This sequence joins TRBV6-4 and TRBJ2-3; 8 nucleotides line up with TRBD2. Sample: naive CD4+ T cells sorted from blood. As for subset: CD45RA+ positively selected. The CDR3 loop is CASSAGGADTQYF. CDR3 in DNA: TGTGCCAGCTCGGCGGGGGGCGCAGATACGCAGTATTTT.